This section outlines one T cell receptor (beta chain) sequence together with its context. Antigen: not known. These data originate in a study of T cell responses to AZD1222 COVID-19 vaccine. Study results and limitations: Repertoires were obtained only post-peak T cell response. Following two doses of AZD1222, Spike-specific TCR breadth and depth rose.

V dropped 5 bases and J dropped 6 bases, with 19 bases sitting between them. Germline V gene lookup returns CDR1 SQVTM and CDR2 ANQGSEA. The length of the CDR3 is 14 residues. Repertoires were generated with immunoSEQ multiplex PCR, while TCRdb's copy carries only in-frame clones and drops some. The repertoire includes over 100,000 clones, around 89% of them detected once, and about 3.7% sits in the top ten. The sequence came from an adult in good health. The sample consisted of peripheral blood, taken on day 0 of AZD1222 vaccination. The V and J genes are TRBV29-1 and TRBJ1-1; possible D gene TRBD1, 5 bases. CDR3 sequence: CSVKPPGRGAEAFF. CDR3 nucleotides: TGCAGCGTTAAACCCCCAGGGAGGGGTGCTGAAGCTTTCTTT.